This note documents a single TCR beta chain sequence. The antigen is unknown. Germline assignment: CDR1 MDHEN and CDR2 SYDVKM. CDR3 length: 15 amino acids. Trimming stripped 3 bases from V and 2 bases from J, with 11 bases between. These data come from a study of shared clonotypes between healthy human individuals. About the study: CD8 memory received one plate per donor, CD8 naive two, CD4 memory three and CD4 naive three.

Each sorted subset replicate got 200 ng genomic DNA, 25,000 to 35,000 genomes. Some clones are missing from TCRdb's copy, which holds only in-frame ones; the method was immunoSEQ multiplex PCR. The sample consists of roughly 2,500,000 clones, more than 85% of them appearing once. General study findings and limits: Across several donors, naive CD4 shared 5% to 6.5%, naive CD8 under 4%, memory CD4 roughly 2.4%, memory CD8 more than 0.35%. Clonotype sharing among donors was expected to depend on sequencing depth.

Sequencing was performed on naive CD4+ T cells from PBMCs. Subset defined: CD45RA+ positively selected. The receptor comes from a man aged 18 to 30 in good health. Some clones in this sample may be carry-over from other donors' samples. This chain links TRBV28 with TRBJ1-5; weak D call: TRBD1 (5 bases). The CDR3 DNA reads as TGTGCCAGCAGTTTCGGGGGAGGACGCAATCAGCCCCAGCATTTT. Translated, it gives CASSFGGGRNQPQHF.